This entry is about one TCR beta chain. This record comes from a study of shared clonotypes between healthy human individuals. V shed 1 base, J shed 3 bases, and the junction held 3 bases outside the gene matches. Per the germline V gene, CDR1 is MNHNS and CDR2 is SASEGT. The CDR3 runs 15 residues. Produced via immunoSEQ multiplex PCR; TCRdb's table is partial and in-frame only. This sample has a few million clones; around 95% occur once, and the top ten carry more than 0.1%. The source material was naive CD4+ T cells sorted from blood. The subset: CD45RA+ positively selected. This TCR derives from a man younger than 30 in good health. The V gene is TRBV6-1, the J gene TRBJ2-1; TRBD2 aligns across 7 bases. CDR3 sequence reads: CASSEVGGIYNEQFF. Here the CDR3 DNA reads TGTGCCAGCAGTGAAGTGGGAGGGATCTACAATGAGCAGTTCTTC.